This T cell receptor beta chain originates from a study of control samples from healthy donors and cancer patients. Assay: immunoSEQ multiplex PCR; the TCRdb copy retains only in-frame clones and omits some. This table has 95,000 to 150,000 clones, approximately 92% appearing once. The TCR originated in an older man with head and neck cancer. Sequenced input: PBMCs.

CDR3 region: CASSFTSANYGYTF. As DNA, the CDR3 is TGTGCCAGCAGCTTTACGTCAGCTAACTATGGCTACACCTTC. The chain couples TRBV7-9 to TRBJ1-2; D gene ambiguous. The V end lost 3 bases, the J end lost 0 bases, and 8 bases lay between the germline ends. The CDR3 extends over 14 amino acids. The germline V gene encodes CDR1 SEHNR and CDR2 FQNEAQ (reference sequence).